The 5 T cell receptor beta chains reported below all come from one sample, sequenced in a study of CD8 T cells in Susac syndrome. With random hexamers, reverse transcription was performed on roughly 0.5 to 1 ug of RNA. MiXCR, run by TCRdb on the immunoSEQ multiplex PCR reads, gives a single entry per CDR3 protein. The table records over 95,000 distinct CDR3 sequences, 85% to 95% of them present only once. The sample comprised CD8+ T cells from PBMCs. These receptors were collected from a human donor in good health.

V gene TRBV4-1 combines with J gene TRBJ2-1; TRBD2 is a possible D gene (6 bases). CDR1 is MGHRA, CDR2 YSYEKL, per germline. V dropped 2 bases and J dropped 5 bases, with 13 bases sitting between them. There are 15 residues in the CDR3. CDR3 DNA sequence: TGCGCCAGCAGCCAATCGGGACTCGGGAACAATGAGCAGTTCTTC. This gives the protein CASSQSGLGNNEQFF.

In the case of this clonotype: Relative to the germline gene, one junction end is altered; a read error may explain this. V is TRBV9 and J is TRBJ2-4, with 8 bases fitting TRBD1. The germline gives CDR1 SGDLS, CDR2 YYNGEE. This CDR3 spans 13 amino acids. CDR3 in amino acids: CASSAGDRIPEGF. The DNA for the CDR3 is TGTGCCAGCAGCGCCGGGGACAGGATCCCGGAGGGGTTC.

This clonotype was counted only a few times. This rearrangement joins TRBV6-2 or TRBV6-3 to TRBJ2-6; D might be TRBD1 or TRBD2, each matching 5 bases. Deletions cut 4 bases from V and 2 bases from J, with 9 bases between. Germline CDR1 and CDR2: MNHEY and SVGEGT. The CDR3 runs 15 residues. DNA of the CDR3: TGTGCCAGCAGTTCTGGGGGAGCTGGGGCCAACGTCCTGACTTTC. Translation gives CASSSGGAGANVLTF.

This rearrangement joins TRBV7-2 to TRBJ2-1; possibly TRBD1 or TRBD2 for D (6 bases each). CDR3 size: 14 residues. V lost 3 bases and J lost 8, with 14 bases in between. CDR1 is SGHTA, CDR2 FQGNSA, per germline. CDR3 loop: CASSLAPGADEQFF. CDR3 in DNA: TGTGCCAGCAGCTTGGCTCCGGGGGCCGATGAGCAGTTCTTC.

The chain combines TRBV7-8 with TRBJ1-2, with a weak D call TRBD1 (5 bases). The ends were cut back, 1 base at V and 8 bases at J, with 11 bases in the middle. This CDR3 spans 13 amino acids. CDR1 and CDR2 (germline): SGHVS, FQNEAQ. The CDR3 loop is CASSLEGGEGYTF. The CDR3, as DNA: TGTGCCAGCAGCTTAGAAGGAGGGGAGGGCTACACCTTC.